This T cell receptor beta chain was captured in a study of T cells in Graves' hyperthyroidism and ophthalmopathy. Per germline, CDR1 LGHDT and CDR2 YNNKEL (reference sequence). Trimming left V 0 bases short and J 8 bases short, with 10 bases between. The CDR3 is 13 residues long. The TCR beta CDR3 regions underwent amplification using RNA transcripts as the source. The HTBI primer set drove a first-round RT-PCR of the TCR CDR3. TCRdb fed the multiplex PCR reads into MiXCR, producing one record per CDR3 protein. This sample has roughly 700,000 distinct CDR3 sequences, with under 45% found just once. There are a few counts of this clonotype.

The chain couples TRBV3-1 to TRBJ1-1; tentatively, D is TRBD1 (5 bases). The sample taken for sequencing was blood. This TCR was recovered from a woman aged 40 to 49 with Graves' hyperthyroidism. CDR3 residues: CASSQEWGIEAFF. CDR3 DNA: TGTGCCAGCAGCCAAGAGTGGGGGATCGAAGCTTTCTTT. The whole variable domain, remainder taken from reference TRBV3-1 and TRBJ1-1, is DTAVSQTPKYLVTQMGNDKSIKCEQNLGHDTMYWYKQDSKKFLKIMFSYNNKELIINETVPNRFSPKSPDKAHLNLHINSLELGDSAVYFCASSQEWGIEAFFGQGTRLTVV.